This TCR beta chain was observed in a study of T-cell reconstitution after alpha-beta-depleted transplantation in children. Overall study results and limits: Surviving recipient T cells and thymic progenitors produced the high day-60 TCRbeta diversity seen in some patients.

Germline V gives CDR1 SGHRS, CDR2 YFSETQ. The CDR3 contains 19 residues. The ends were cut back, 0 bases at V and 3 bases at J, with 25 bases in the middle. Details on this clonotype: Its target is unknown.

Preparing the TCRbeta library involved the use of unique molecular identifiers. TCRdb reprocessed the PCR reads with MiXCR, giving one entry per CDR3 protein. This sample has about 830,000 distinct CDR3 sequences, with 16% found just once. Sequenced material: PBMCs, mostly from graft donor cells, taken 360 days after TCRalphabeta/CD19-depleted stem cell transplant. This sequence was found in a male patient under 18 who had a stem cell transplant for acute lymphoblastic leukemia, so the T cells may come from the graft donor. V and J are TRBV5-1 and TRBJ2-7, with a tentative D call TRBD1 (6 bases). The CDR3 DNA reads TGCGCCAGCAGCTTGGAGAAAGGGCGGCTCGGACAGCCCTGCTACGAGCAGTACTTC. Translation: CASSLEKGRLGQPCYEQYF.